Listed below are T cell receptor beta chains from one sample, sequenced in a study of CD8 T cells in Susac syndrome. TCRdb analysed the immunoSEQ multiplex PCR reads with MiXCR anew, one entry per CDR3 protein. The profile shows 150,000 to 200,000 distinct CDR3 sequences, over 85% of them singletons. The sequenced sample consisted of CD4+ T cells from PBMCs. Receptor source: a human donor with multiple sclerosis. Each CDR3 is given with its conserved first and last residue. Fields, in order: CDR3 length, clone size, J gene, D gene, V gene, CDR3 DNA, CDR3 protein. D genes are given only for firm matches. Clone sizes are given selectively: once, few, many, or a class where the clone is expanded.

14,.,TRBJ1-2,.,TRBV30,TGTGCCTGGAGTGTAACGGCTTCGAGATATGGCTACACCTTC,CAWSVTASRYGYTF
17,.,TRBJ1-6,TRBD1,TRBV4-1,TGCGCCAGCAGCCACCTAATTAGGGGGCCAACTAATTCACCCCTCCACTTT,CASSHLIRGPTNSPLHF
17,.,TRBJ2-3,TRBD2,TRBV27,TGTGCCAGCAGTCGATTCGTTATAGCGGGAGTGACAGATACGCAGTATTTT,CASSRFVIAGVTDTQYF
13,.,TRBJ2-7,TRBD2,TRBV10-3,TGTGCCATCAGTGTGCACGGCGGGGGCGAGCAGTACTTC,CAISVHGGGEQYF
12,.,TRBJ1-5,TRBD1,TRBV29-1,TGCAGCGTTTCGGACAGGGATCAGCCCCAGCATTTT,CSVSDRDQPQHF
14,.,TRBJ1-1,.,TRBV2,TGTGCCAGCAGTGGAACCGGGGGGACCACTGAAGCTTTCTTT,CASSGTGGTTEAFF
14,.,TRBJ2-5,.,TRBV5-1,TGCGCCAGCAGCTTATCCGGCCCGGGAGAGACCCAGTACTTC,CASSLSGPGETQYF
14,.,TRBJ1-1,.,TRBV27,TGTGCCAGCAGTTTACGGGCGGGGAACACTGAAGCTTTCTTT,CASSLRAGNTEAFF
16,.,TRBJ1-2,TRBD1,TRBV9,TGTGCCAGCAGCGTAGGGACAGGAGTTTCCTCCTATGGCTACACCTTC,CASSVGTGVSSYGYTF
19,.,TRBJ2-3,TRBD2,TRBV2,TGTGCCAGCAGTGAGTGGGGAAGTAGCGGGGTTAAGGATGGAGATACGCAGTATTTT,CASSEWGSSGVKDGDTQYF
15,.,TRBJ1-1,.,TRBV6-1,TGTGCCAGCAGTGAACAGGTCTTATTGAACACTGAAGCTTTCTTT,CASSEQVLLNTEAFF
13,.,TRBJ2-3,.,TRBV20-1,TGCAGTCTTCTCGCGGGAACGGCAGATACGCAGTATTTT,CSLLAGTADTQYF
16,.,TRBJ2-1,TRBD1,TRBV4-3,TGCGCCAGCAGCCAGGCCTTGACAGGGCCCTACAATGAGCAGTTCTTC,CASSQALTGPYNEQFF
13,.,TRBJ2-1,TRBD2,TRBV20-1,TGCAGTGCTAGAGATCCCACTAGCGGGGCACAGTTCTTC,CSARDPTSGAQFF
14,.,TRBJ2-5,TRBD2,TRBV29-1,TGCAGCGGGGCTGGGGGGGTCCTGCAAGAGACCCAGTACTTC,CSGAGGVLQETQYF
14,few,TRBJ2-7,.,TRBV3-1,TGTGCCAGCAGCCAAGGTTCCAGGGTGAACGAGCAGTACTTC,CASSQGSRVNEQYF
14,.,TRBJ1-3,.,TRBV2,TGTGCCAGCAGTGAACGGGGGGATGGAAACACCATATATTTT,CASSERGDGNTIYF
12,.,TRBJ2-1,.,TRBV25-1,TGTGCCAGCAGTCACAGGGACAATGAGCAGTTCTTC,CASSHRDNEQFF
9,.,TRBJ2-7,.,TRBV21-1,TGTGCCAGCAACTACGAGCAGTACTTC,CASNYEQYF
13,.,TRBJ2-3,TRBD2,TRBV6-1,TGTGCCAGCAGGCCAGCGGGAGCAGATACGCAGTATTTT,CASRPAGADTQYF
13,.,TRBJ1-3,.,TRBV30,TGTGCCTTTAACCGGGTCTCTGGAAACACCATATATTTT,CAFNRVSGNTIYF
14,.,TRBJ2-7,TRBD1,TRBV9,TGTGCCAGCAGCGACCGGGACAGGGGGCGCGAGCAGTACTTC,CASSDRDRGREQYF
15,.,TRBJ2-1,TRBD1,TRBV7-9,TGTGCCAGCAGCTTCTGGACAGGGCCCTACAATGAGCAGTTCTTC,CASSFWTGPYNEQFF
15,.,TRBJ2-3,TRBD2,TRBV27,TGTGCCAGCACCCACGCGGGAGGGGGCACAGATACGCAGTATTTT,CASTHAGGGTDTQYF
13,.,TRBJ2-6,.,TRBV19,TGTGCCAGTAGGTTCGGTGGGGCCAACGTCCTGACTTTC,CASRFGGANVLTF
12,.,TRBJ1-1,TRBD1,TRBV30,TGTGCCTGGAGCAAGGGGGCAAAAGAAGCTTTCTTT,CAWSKGAKEAFF
13,once,TRBJ2-3,.,TRBV19,TGTGCCAGTAGAAAAACAGCTACAGATACGCAGTATTTT,CASRKTATDTQYF
11,.,TRBJ2-7,.,TRBV30,TGTGCCTGTCACGTTACCTACGAGCAGTACTTC,CACHVTYEQYF
15,.,TRBJ2-5,TRBD2,TRBV9,TGTGCCAGCAGCGTGCAGACTAGCGGACAAGAGACCCAGTACTTC,CASSVQTSGQETQYF
13,.,TRBJ1-1,.,TRBV15,TGTGCCACCAGCAGAGACAGGGGCACTGAAGCTTTCTTT,CATSRDRGTEAFF
18,once,TRBJ1-6,.,TRBV18,TGTGCCAGCTCACCCCAGGGCTTCGGCGGGGTCTATAATTCACCCCTCCACTTT,CASSPQGFGGVYNSPLHF
14,.,TRBJ2-5,TRBD2,TRBV20-1,TGCAGTGCAAGGACTAGCGGGAGTGGGGAGACCCAGTACTTC,CSARTSGSGETQYF
14,once,TRBJ1-5,TRBD1,TRBV29-1,TGCAGCGTTGGACAGGGGGGGGGCAATCAGCCCCAGCATTTT,CSVGQGGGNQPQHF
13,once,TRBJ2-5,.,TRBV7-9,TGTGCCAGCAGGCGGGGCAGCCAAGAGACCCAGTACTTC,CASRRGSQETQYF
14,.,TRBJ2-1,.,TRBV18,TGTGCCAGCTCACCATTGCCGGGGTACAATGAGCAGTTCTTC,CASSPLPGYNEQFF
14,.,TRBJ1-2,TRBD1,TRBV5-6,TGTGCCAGCAGCTGGGGACAGGGGTACTATGGCTACACCTTC,CASSWGQGYYGYTF
13,.,TRBJ2-7,TRBD2,TRBV5-1,TGCGCCAGCAGCTTGGCCTACGGGGGGGAGCAGTACTTC,CASSLAYGGEQYF
15,.,TRBJ2-1,TRBD2,TRBV20-1,TGCAGTGCTAGGGCCACTAGCGGGAGGTGGAATGAGCAGTTCTTC,CSARATSGRWNEQFF
15,.,TRBJ2-5,.,TRBV20-1,TGCAGTGCTAGACCTTCACCGGGACCAGAAGAGACCCAGTACTTC,CSARPSPGPEETQYF
14,.,TRBJ1-1,.,TRBV30,TGTGCTGGATTCTTAGACCCCTCGGGGACTGAAGCTTTCTTT,CAGFLDPSGTEAFF
17,.,TRBJ2-3,TRBD2,TRBV2,TGTGCCAGCAGTGTATTCCCGGTGGGACTAAGCACAGATACGCAGTATTTT,CASSVFPVGLSTDTQYF
12,once,TRBJ2-5,.,TRBV2,TGTGCCAGCACGGGTAGCCGGGAGACCCAGTACTTC,CASTGSRETQYF
13,.,TRBJ1-5,.,TRBV7-3,TGTGCCAGCGCGGCCGGTCGCAATCAGCCCCAGCATTTT,CASAAGRNQPQHF
14,.,TRBJ2-3,.,TRBV28,TGTGCCAGCAGTCAATTAGCCCGCACAGATACGCAGTATTTT,CASSQLARTDTQYF
14,few,TRBJ2-5,TRBD2,TRBV7-2,TGTGCCAGCAGCTACCAACTAGCGGTGGAGACCCAGTACTTC,CASSYQLAVETQYF
14,.,TRBJ1-2,TRBD1,TRBV9,TGTGCCAGCAGCCGACAGGGAACTAACTATGGCTACACCTTC,CASSRQGTNYGYTF
14,.,TRBJ2-7,TRBD1,TRBV6-5,TGTGCCAGCAGTTATAAGGGGGCCACCTACGAGCAGTACTTC,CASSYKGATYEQYF
13,.,TRBJ1-1,.,TRBV5-6,TGTGCCAGCAGTTTTACAGGGATCGCTGAAGCTTTCTTT,CASSFTGIAEAFF
14,.,TRBJ2-7,TRBD2,TRBV3-1,TGTGCCAGCAGCCCCTCGGGACTAGCTTACGAGCAGTACTTC,CASSPSGLAYEQYF
15,.,TRBJ1-1,TRBD1,TRBV18,TGTGCCAGCTCACCGGCTACAGGGGTGGGCACTGAAGCTTTCTTT,CASSPATGVGTEAFF
15,.,TRBJ1-1,.,TRBV6-5,TGTGCCAGCACCCAAATGATGGGGGTAATGACTGAAGCTTTCTTT,CASTQMMGVMTEAFF
15,.,TRBJ2-1,.,TRBV9,TGTGCCAGCAGCGTAACGGACAGCCTCTACAATGAGCAGTTCTTC,CASSVTDSLYNEQFF
16,.,TRBJ2-5,TRBD1,TRBV7-6,TGTGCCAGCAGCTCTCCCGGGACAGGGGAGGGAGAGACCCAGTACTTC,CASSSPGTGEGETQYF
18,once,TRBJ2-5,.,TRBV20-1,TGCAGTGCTAGTCCAAACGGTCCTTTTTGGAGGGCACAAGAGACCCAGTACTTC,CSASPNGPFWRAQETQYF
13,.,TRBJ2-1,.,TRBV25-1,TGTGCCAGCAGTCCACGGACGGACAATGGGCAGTTCTTC,CASSPRTDNGQFF
15,.,TRBJ2-3,TRBD1,TRBV6-5,TGTGCCAGCAGCCCCTGGGGACAGGCGGCAGATACGCAGTATTTT,CASSPWGQAADTQYF
16,.,TRBJ2-2,TRBD1,TRBV7-2,TGTGCCAGCAGCTCCGAGGGACAGGGGGCGCGAGGGGAGCTGTTTTTT,CASSSEGQGARGELFF
17,once,TRBJ2-7,TRBD2,TRBV7-2,TGTGCCAGCAGCCAAAGCGGGGGGGCGTCTCCGTCCTACGAGCAGTACTTC,CASSQSGGASPSYEQYF